These 13 T cell receptor beta chains were all obtained from the same sample, sequenced in a study of brain T cells in children with intractable seizures. Method: immunoSEQ multiplex PCR; TCRdb's copy keeps in-frame clones and lacks some. The sample lists about 110,000 clones; roughly 94% were seen once. The sequenced sample was peripheral blood, obtained at surgery. These receptor sequences come from a boy less than two years old with hemimegalencephaly and intractable seizures.

The J gene is TRBJ2-3, the V gene TRBV6-5, with D tentatively TRBD1 or TRBD2 (5 bases each). CDR1 and CDR2 (germline): MNHEY, SVGAGI. This CDR3 is 14 amino acids long. V lost 0 bases and J 7 bases, leaving 11 bases between the germline ends. The DNA for the CDR3 is TGTGCCAGCAGTTACTCTCGTGGGGGAAATACGCAGTATTTT. This encodes CASSYSRGGNTQYF.

This sequence joins TRBV29-1 and TRBJ1-4, with 10 nucleotides matching TRBD1. The CDR3 totals 12 residues. The germline CDR1 and CDR2 sequences are SQVTM and ANQGSEA. Losses at the gene ends were 7 bases for V and 7 bases for J; bases not matched to a gene: 3. The CDR3 sequence is CSGGQGSEKLFF. In nucleotides, the CDR3 is TGCAGCGGGGGACAGGGGAGTGAAAAACTGTTTTTT.

The chain employs TRBV10-3 and TRBJ2-2; 8 bases are shared with TRBD2. V was pared by 6 bases and J by 7 bases, with 13 bases of the junction left unmatched. From germline, CDR1 is ENHRY and CDR2 SYGVKD. This CDR3 is 16 amino acids long. CDR3 DNA: TGTGCCATCAGAGGGTCGCGGACTAGCCAGATCGGGGAGCTGTTTTTT. Amino acid sequence: CAIRGSRTSQIGELFF.

The chain carries TRBV28 and TRBJ2-1, with 10 bases fitting TRBD2. CDR3 length: 15 residues. The ends lost 4 bases at V and 5 bases at J; junction bases unmatched: 5. From germline, CDR1 is MDHEN and CDR2 SYDVKM. The CDR3 sequence: CASSWGLAKNNEQFF. CDR3 in DNA: TGTGCCAGCAGTTGGGGACTAGCGAAAAACAATGAGCAGTTCTTC.

Concerning this clone: The same CDR3 can be traced to other DNA sequences in this sample. V is TRBV27 and J is TRBJ2-7, with D tentatively TRBD2 (6 bases). The germline V and J ends were trimmed by 5 bases and 6 bases, with 11 bases remaining between them. The CDR3 consists of 12 residues. Germline-derived CDR1 and CDR2 are MNHEY and SMNVEV (reference sequence). The CDR3 DNA reads TGTGCCAGCAGTCTCCCCGGGGGCGAGCAGTACTTC. Translation: CASSLPGGEQYF.

In its sample, this clone was seen once. This chain links TRBV3-1 (or the pseudogene TRBV3-2) with TRBJ2-4, with 7 bases identical to TRBD2. Germline CDR1 is LGHDT and CDR2 is YNNKEL (reference sequence). Germline trimming cut 4 bases from V and 3 bases from J; bases unmatched to any gene: 9. The CDR3 totals 16 residues. DNA of the CDR3: TGTGCCAGCAGCCTTCTCGCGGGAGTCCGCAAAAACATTCAGTACTTC. Amino acid sequence: CASSLLAGVRKNIQYF.

This clone appeared once. The gene calls are TRBV29-1 and TRBJ2-5; D may match TRBD1 or TRBD2 (5 bases each). The CDR3 has 15 residues. Germline lookup yields CDR1 SQVTM and CDR2 ANQGSEA. Trimming shortened V by 4 bases and J by 5 bases, and 20 bases separated the two germline ends. CDR3 amino acids: CSVVGKGPDWETQYF. CDR3 nucleotide sequence: TGCAGCGTTGTGGGGAAGGGACCCGATTGGGAGACCCAGTACTTC.

The V gene is TRBV4-1, the J gene TRBJ1-1; D is unresolved. The CDR3 loop spans 16 amino acids. Germline lookup yields CDR1 MGHRA and CDR2 YSYEKL. V dropped 4 bases and J dropped 0 bases, with 15 bases sitting between them. In nucleotides, the CDR3 is TGCGCCAGCAGCCGCCGCGCAGGAGGAATGAACACTGAAGCTTTCTTT. This translates into CASSRRAGGMNTEAFF.

The chain links TRBV3-1 (or the pseudogene TRBV3-2) to TRBJ2-7; 13 positions match TRBD2. V was pared by 3 bases and J by 7 bases, with 3 bases of the junction left unmatched. CDR1 is LGHDT, CDR2 YNNKEL, per germline (reference sequence). The CDR3 sequence is 14 residues long. CDR3 DNA sequence: TGTGCCAGCAGCCATACTAGCGGGAGGGTTGAGCAGTACTTC. Its protein product is CASSHTSGRVEQYF.

This chain links TRBV6-5 with TRBJ2-7, with D perhaps given as TRBD1 or TRBD2 (5 bases each). Germline loops: CDR1 MNHEY, CDR2 SVGAGI. Trimming cost V 5 bases and J 6 bases, with 17 bases left between them. The CDR3 sequence is 14 residues long. CDR3: CASSPRWGSSEQYF. The DNA for the CDR3 is TGTGCCAGCAGTCCCCGATGGGGGTCAAGCGAGCAGTACTTC.

V and J are TRBV15 and TRBJ2-2, with D uncertain. The germline V and J ends were trimmed by 0 bases and 6 bases, with 14 bases remaining between them. The CDR3 covers 16 residues. The germline CDR1 and CDR2 sequences are LNHNV and YYDKDF (reference sequence). Here the CDR3 DNA reads TGTGCCACCAGCAGAGATCAGGTGCGAGCACCCGGGGAGCTGTTTTTT. The encoded protein is CATSRDQVRAPGELFF.

The chain is built from TRBV5-5 and TRBJ1-5; D gene ambiguous. This CDR3 is built from 16 residues. The germline V and J ends were trimmed by 2 bases and 3 bases, with 15 bases remaining between them. Germline V gene data show CDR1 as SGHKS and CDR2 as YYEKEE (reference sequence). As DNA, the CDR3 is TGTGCCAGCAGCTTCGGGCCCCAAACGGCCAATCAGCCCCAGCATTTT. Protein: CASSFGPQTANQPQHF. Variable domain in full (rest from reference TRBV5-5 and TRBJ1-5): DAGVTQSPTHLIKTRGQQVTLRCSPISGHKSVSWYQQVLGQGPQFIFQYYEKEERGRGNFPDRFSARQFPNYSSELNVNALLLGDSALYLCASSFGPQTANQPQHFGDGTRLSIL.

The rearrangement links TRBV19 to TRBJ1-1, with D possibly matching TRBD1 (6 bases). Germline V gene data show CDR1 as LNHDA and CDR2 as SQIVND (reference sequence). V was pared by 8 bases and J by 1 base, with 14 bases between. The CDR3 has 14 amino acids. The CDR3 protein is CASGRGFTNTEAFF. The CDR3 DNA follows: TGTGCCAGTGGAAGGGGGTTTACGAACACTGAAGCTTTCTTT.